This TCR beta chain was found in a study of T cell changes during pregnancy in multiple sclerosis. This table comes from immunoSEQ multiplex PCR, and its TCRdb copy is limited to in-frame clones, with some not included. The sample has fewer than 60,000 clones; about 92% are singletons. Germline V lookup: CDR1 SGHAT, CDR2 FQNNGV. V lost 7 bases to trimming and J lost 3 bases; unmatched junction nucleotides: 12. The CDR3 consists of 16 residues. This receptor was obtained from a female donor with multiple sclerosis, enrolled in a pregnancy study. Specimen: CD4+ T cells from peripheral blood mononuclear cells, collected after pregnancy. This chain joins TRBV11-2 and TRBJ2-7; 10 bases are shared with TRBD2. CDR3 sequence: CASTHIAGGIFYEQYF. As DNA, the CDR3 is TGTGCCAGCACCCATATAGCGGGGGGTATATTCTACGAGCAGTACTTC. The whole variable domain, remainder taken from reference TRBV11-2 and TRBJ2-7, is EAGVAQSPRYKIIEKRQSVAFWCNPISGHATLYWYQQILGQGPKLLIQFQNNGVVDDSQLPKDRFSAERLKGVDSTLKIQPAKLEDSAVYLCASTHIAGGIFYEQYFGPGTRLTVT.